The clone carrying this T cell receptor (beta chain) appeared a few times. The antigen is not known. Researchers amplified the TCR beta CDR3 regions from RNA transcripts. RT-PCR in the first round (using the HTBI primer set) targeted the TCR CDR3. TCRdb called the multiplex PCR reads again in MiXCR, with one record for every CDR3 protein. Of around 660,000 distinct CDR3 sequences detected, about 45% appear once; the ten largest clones hold roughly 6.5%. The CDR3 is 15 residues long. V gave up 4 bases and J gave up 4 bases, with 14 bases separating them. The sample comes from a study of T cells in Graves' hyperthyroidism and ophthalmopathy. Overall study results and limits: Among thyroid clonotypes expanded above 0.001, most also appeared in blood.

The V gene is TRBV12-3 or TRBV12-4, the J gene TRBJ1-3; possibly TRBD1 for D (6 bases). What was sequenced was peripheral blood or thyroid tissue (not recorded which). This TCR was recovered from an adult man with Graves' disease, either hyperthyroidism or ophthalmopathy (not recorded which). CDR3 protein: CASSSRGGEGNTIYF. The CDR3 bases are TGTGCCAGCAGTTCCCGGGGGGGCGAGGGAAACACCATATATTTT.